The next 17 T cell receptor beta chains were all read from a single sample in a study of blood T cell repertoires in COVID-19. Sequencing used immunoSEQ multiplex PCR; TCRdb keeps in-frame clones, though not all of them. This repertoire shows roughly 220,000 clones, more than 85% found once; its top ten account for 10%. The sample consisted of peripheral blood. Receptor source: a woman between 45 and 65 years old with COVID-19, enrolled during active disease.

V gene TRBV10-3 combines with J gene TRBJ2-5, with 9 nucleotides matching TRBD1. Per the germline V gene, CDR1 is ENHRY and CDR2 is SYGVKD. The CDR3 spans 14 residues. J lost 5 bases, V lost 4 bases, and 5 bases had no gene match. The CDR3 here is CAISVTGGEETQYF. As DNA, the CDR3 is TGTGCCATCAGTGTAACAGGGGGCGAGGAGACCCAGTACTTC.

V and J are TRBV7-9 and TRBJ1-2; 7 bases agree with TRBD1. This CDR3 is 12 amino acids long. CDR1 SEHNR and CDR2 FQNEAQ come from the germline V gene (reference sequence). V was pared by 1 base and J by 10 bases, with 3 bases of the junction left unmatched. The CDR3 reads CASSLGDSFYTF. DNA for the CDR3: TGTGCCAGCAGCTTAGGGGACAGCTTCTACACCTTC.

The count of this clone is one. The chain joins TRBV7-9 to TRBJ1-3; TRBD1 agrees at 7 bases. The germline V gene has CDR1 SEHNR and CDR2 FQNEAQ (reference sequence). The trim removed 5 bases at V and 6 bases at J, leaving 7 bases unmatched. This CDR3 contains 14 residues. The CDR3 sequence: CASSPGQALNTIYF. CDR3 coding DNA: TGTGCCAGCAGCCCTGGACAGGCGCTAAACACCATATATTTT.

The gene calls are TRBV3-1 (or the pseudogene TRBV3-2) and TRBJ1-4; 7 positions agree with TRBD1. The V gene end was trimmed by 3 bases and the J gene end by 8 bases; junction bases not matched to a gene: 12. The CDR3 has 16 residues. Germline V lookup: CDR1 LGHDT, CDR2 YNNKEL (reference sequence). Here the CDR3 reads CASSHDRQGQREKLFF. DNA for the CDR3: TGTGCCAGCAGCCATGATCGACAGGGTCAACGAGAAAAACTGTTTTTT.

The gene calls are TRBV7-2 and TRBJ2-3, with 7 bases that match TRBD2. Unmatched junction bases numbered 6, after V lost 1 base and J lost 2 bases. This CDR3 is built from 16 residues. CDR1 is SGHTA, CDR2 FQGNSA, per germline. CDR3 protein: CASSLGARGVTDTQYF. The DNA for the CDR3 is TGTGCCAGCAGCTTAGGGGCCCGGGGGGTCACAGATACGCAGTATTTT.

CDR3 nucleotide sequence: TGTGCCAGCAGTGAAGCCGGGGGGGACAGGGGCTCTGGGGCCAACGTCCTGACTTTC. It specifies CASSEAGGDRGSGANVLTF. This sequence joins TRBV6-1 and TRBJ2-6; TRBD1 matches at 10 bases. The CDR3 is 19 residues long. V gave up 0 bases and J gave up 0 bases; unmatched junction bases: 5. Germline V CDR1 and CDR2: MNHNS, SASEGT.

V gene TRBV21-1 combines with J gene TRBJ1-6; the D segment call TRBD1 is taken from the table without a DNA check. TRBV21-1 is described as a pseudogene. CDR3 size: 15 residues. In DNA form, the CDR3 reads TGTGCCAGCAGCAAAGATACAGGGTTCAAGTCACCCCTCCACTTT. Its translation: CASSKDTGFKSPLHF.

This chain connects TRBV3-1 (or the pseudogene TRBV3-2) to TRBJ2-1; D is perhaps TRBD1 (5 bases). The V end lost 2 bases, the J end lost 2 bases, and 10 bases lay between the germline ends. The CDR3 extends over 15 amino acids. The V gene's germline CDR1 is LGHDT and CDR2 YNNKEL (reference sequence). The CDR3 DNA reads as TGTGCCAGCAGCCAATCCAAGGACACCTACAATGAGCAGTTCTTC. It encodes CASSQSKDTYNEQFF.

The V gene is TRBV5-1, the J gene TRBJ1-3, with TRBD1 matching over 8 bases. The length of the CDR3 is 15 residues. V lost 4 bases, J lost 2 bases, and 5 bases stayed unmatched. Germline loops: CDR1 SGHRS, CDR2 YFSETQ. CDR3 nucleotide sequence: TGCGCCAGCAGCCCAGGGGGCGCAACTGGAAACACCATATATTTT. Protein product: CASSPGGATGNTIYF.

This clone was counted a single time. The chain carries TRBV5-4 and TRBJ1-1; 8 nucleotides match TRBD1. This CDR3 has 13 residues. Germline CDR1 SGHNT, CDR2 YYREEE (reference sequence). Trimming cost V 4 bases and J 4 bases; bases outside gene matches: 3. The CDR3 region has the DNA TGTGCCAGCAGCCCCGACAGGGGCACTGAAGCTTTCTTT. Protein sequence: CASSPDRGTEAFF.

The rearrangement links TRBV5-6 to TRBJ2-7; TRBD1 matches at 11 bases. Trimming at V came to 1 base and at J to 4 bases, leaving 4 bases not matched to a gene. The CDR3 is 15 amino acids. Germline-derived CDR1 and CDR2 are SGHDT and YYEEEE. DNA of the CDR3: TGTGCCAGCAGCTTGTTTGGGACAGGGGGATACGAGCAGTACTTC. It codes for CASSLFGTGGYEQYF.

Worth noting for this clone: Other nucleotide sequences from this sample produce the same CDR3. The V and J genes are TRBV24-1 and TRBJ2-2, with D possibly matching TRBD1 (5 bases). Trimming left V 6 bases short and J 4 bases short, with 8 bases between. Germline V lookup: CDR1 KGHDR, CDR2 SFDVKD. This CDR3 has 13 residues. The CDR3 DNA sequence: TGTGCCACCAGTACAGGATTCACCGGGGAGCTGTTTTTT. This encodes CATSTGFTGELFF.

Notes on this clone: A junction boundary mismatches the germline segment, possibly from a read error. The chain uses TRBV19 and TRBJ2-6, with D tentatively TRBD1 (6 bases). Germline CDR1 and CDR2: LNHDA and SQIVND (reference sequence). The CDR3 is made up of 17 amino acids. The CDR3 coding sequence is TGTGCCAGTCAAACAGGGACCTCCATCTCTCGGGCCAACGTCCTGACTTTC. It encodes CASQTGTSISRANVLTF.

The V and J genes are TRBV19 and TRBJ1-5, with a possible D match to TRBD1 (6 bases). This CDR3 is 14 amino acids long. Trimming took 6 bases from V and 2 from J, leaving 11 bases between them. The V gene's germline CDR1 is LNHDA and CDR2 SQIVND (reference sequence). DNA of the CDR3: TGTGCCAGTAGGAGGGGGGGCCGCAATCAGCCCCAGCATTTT. It specifies CASRRGGRNQPQHF.

The chain combines TRBV5-1 with TRBJ2-7; the D is unclear. Trimming took 7 bases from V and 1 from J, leaving 12 bases between them. The CDR3 sequence is 13 residues long. The germline gives CDR1 SGHRS, CDR2 YFSETQ. The CDR3 here is CASEDEASYEQYF. The CDR3, as DNA: TGCGCCAGCGAAGATGAAGCTTCCTACGAGCAGTACTTC.

The chain combines TRBV19 with TRBJ2-1, with TRBD2 identical over 8 bases. V lost 6 bases, J lost 6 bases, and 7 bases stayed unmatched. The CDR3 is 14 amino acids. CDR1 is LNHDA and CDR2 is SQIVND in the germline V gene (reference sequence). The CDR3 DNA follows: TGTGCCAGTAGCTACGGGGGGGAGATCAATGAGCAGTTCTTC. This codes for CASSYGGEINEQFF.

This chain links TRBV24-1 with TRBJ1-4; a possible D gene is TRBD1 (5 bases). Trimming cost V 3 bases and J 11 bases, with 9 bases left between them. This CDR3 is built from 12 residues. Looked up from germline, CDR1 is KGHDR and CDR2 is SFDVKD. The CDR3 spells CATSDGRQKLFF. Written as DNA, the CDR3 is TGTGCCACCAGTGATGGACGACAGAAACTGTTTTTT.